What follows are 29 T cell receptor beta chains derived from one specimen sequenced in a study of cytotoxic CD8 clonotypes in ibrutinib-treated CLL. Using immunoSEQ multiplex PCR, the repertoire was profiled, and TCRdb retains in-frame clones only, with some absent. The sample lists roughly 40,000 clones, almost 70% occurring once. This specimen consisted of PBMCs, obtained after 12 months of ibrutinib treatment. These TCRs come from a human donor with chronic lymphocytic leukemia.

The V gene is TRBV27, the J gene TRBJ1-1; D is undetermined. V was trimmed by 8 bases and J by 1 base, leaving 5 bases between them. Germline values: CDR1 MNHEY, CDR2 SMNVEV (reference sequence). The length of the CDR3 is 11 residues. CDR3 bases: TGTGCCAGCGGACCGAACACTGAAGCTTTCTTT. Its protein is CASGPNTEAFF.

The V gene is TRBV2, the J gene TRBJ1-4; D perhaps matches TRBD1 (6 bases). The length of the CDR3 is 14 residues. Per germline, CDR1 SNHLY and CDR2 FYNNEI. V was pared by 6 bases and J by 7 bases, with 15 bases between. The CDR3 region is CASRHRDGIEKLFF. Here the CDR3 DNA reads TGTGCCAGCAGGCACAGGGACGGAATTGAAAAACTGTTTTTT. Combining the CDR3 with reference TRBV2 and TRBJ1-4 gives the whole variable domain EPEVTQTPSHQVTQMGQEVILRCVPISNHLYFYWYRQILGQKVEFLVSFYNNEISEKSEIFDDQFSVERPDGSNFTLKIRSTKLEDSAMYFCASRHRDGIEKLFFGSGTQLSVL.

This clone was seen a handful of times. The chain is built from TRBV19 and TRBJ1-1; the D gene is possibly TRBD1 (6 bases). The germline V gene has CDR1 LNHDA and CDR2 SQIVND (reference sequence). This CDR3 comprises 14 residues. Trimming removed 5 bases from V and 5 bases from J, with 15 bases in between. As DNA, the CDR3 is TGTGCCAGTAGTGGAACTACAGGGAGTACTGAAGCTTTCTTT. Translation: CASSGTTGSTEAFF.

J is TRBJ2-2 and V is TRBV5-4, with 9 bases identical to TRBD2. CDR3 length: 16 amino acids. The V gene's germline CDR1 is SGHNT and CDR2 YYREEE (reference sequence). The V segment lost 3 bases and the J segment 6 bases; nucleotides outside the gene matches: 9. The CDR3 sequence: CASSSGGLAGSGELFF. The DNA for the CDR3 is TGTGCCAGCAGCTCCGGAGGCCTAGCGGGATCCGGGGAGCTGTTTTTT.

This clone was seen a single time. The rearrangement links TRBV5-1 to TRBJ2-1, with TRBD1 identical over 7 bases. This CDR3 has 15 amino acids. Germline V gives CDR1 SGHRS, CDR2 YFSETQ. V was clipped by 4 bases and J by 3 bases; unmatched bases: 7. The CDR3 DNA reads TGCGCCAGCAGCAAATCCGGGACAGACTACAATGAGCAGTTCTTC. Translated, it gives CASSKSGTDYNEQFF.

V is TRBV9 and J is TRBJ2-1; no clear D. V lost 0 bases to trimming and J lost 8 bases, with 9 bases between them. This CDR3 is built from 13 residues. Germline CDR1 and CDR2: SGDLS and YYNGEE. The DNA for the CDR3 is TGTGCCAGCAGCGTAGGCGCTGGGGATGAGCAGTTCTTC. Amino acids: CASSVGAGDEQFF.

This clone was counted a few times. The chain recombines TRBV5-4 with TRBJ2-3; 7 nucleotides match TRBD2. Per germline, CDR1 SGHNT and CDR2 YYREEE (reference sequence). The V and J ends lost 3 bases and 2 bases, in that order; junction bases with no gene match: 9. The CDR3 consists of 16 residues. The CDR3 DNA follows: TGTGCCAGCAGCTCCCGAGGCGGGAGCTTCACAGATACGCAGTATTTT. This encodes CASSSRGGSFTDTQYF.

The chain combines TRBV5-1 with TRBJ1-4; tentatively, D is TRBD1 (5 bases). The V end was cut by 4 bases, the J end by 8 bases, with 24 bases between. The CDR3 extends over 17 amino acids. The germline gives CDR1 SGHRS, CDR2 YFSETQ. The CDR3 loop is CASSPLKGREDGEKLFF. The CDR3 DNA is TGCGCCAGCAGCCCCCTTAAGGGACGGGAGGATGGGGAAAAACTGTTTTTT.

This chain links TRBV10-2 with TRBJ1-5; D remains ambiguous. V was cut by 6 bases and J by 7 bases, with 19 bases left in between. Germline CDR1 and CDR2: WSHSY and SAAADI. This CDR3 comprises 15 residues. CDR3 protein: CASRDGPTRSQPQHF. The CDR3 DNA reads TGCGCCAGCAGAGACGGGCCCACACGAAGCCAGCCCCAGCATTTT.

The V gene is TRBV15, the J gene TRBJ2-5; no clear D gene. This CDR3 comprises 13 residues. The germline gives CDR1 LNHNV, CDR2 YYDKDF (reference sequence). The V and J ends lost 0 bases and 5 bases respectively, with 7 bases between them. CDR3 in DNA: TGTGCCACCAGCAGAGATCGAAGGGAGACCCAGTACTTC. Its translation: CATSRDRRETQYF.

In this sample, this clone turned up many times. This chain connects TRBV19 to TRBJ1-4; D call uncertain. CDR1 is LNHDA, CDR2 SQIVND, per germline (reference sequence). V lost 3 bases and J lost 8, with 16 bases in between. The CDR3 has 15 residues. CDR3 in DNA: TGTGCCAGTAGTATCCAGTCCGGACGAGGAGAAAAACTGTTTTTT. Residues: CASSIQSGRGEKLFF.

The chain uses TRBV11-2 and TRBJ2-7; weak D call: TRBD1 (5 bases). The CDR3 extends over 14 amino acids. Germline CDR1 reads SGHAT; CDR2 reads FQNNGV. Trimming took 8 bases from V and 0 from J, leaving 14 bases between them. CDR3 residues: CASSDSWVSYEQYF. In DNA, the CDR3 is TGTGCCAGCTCCGACAGTTGGGTCTCCTACGAGCAGTACTTC.

Only a few counts were recorded for this clone. This chain's CDR3 is CASSVTGDTGELFF. The CDR3, as DNA: TGCGCCAGCAGCGTCACAGGGGACACCGGGGAGCTGTTTTTT. The rearrangement uses TRBV10-1 and TRBJ2-2, with 7 bases aligning to TRBD1. V lost 6 bases to trimming and J lost 3 bases; unmatched junction nucleotides: 4. Germline V CDR1 and CDR2: WNHNN, SYGVQD (reference sequence). CDR3 length: 14 amino acids.

The V and J genes are TRBV10-3 and TRBJ2-3; 14 bases are a match to TRBD2. CDR1 and CDR2 from the germline V gene are ENHRY and SYGVKD. The junction had 9 bases not matched to a gene; V was cut back by 10 bases and J by 0 bases. CDR3 length: 17 residues. This CDR3 is CATRGTSGRGSTDTQYF. The DNA of the CDR3 is TGTGCCACCCGTGGGACTAGCGGGAGAGGAAGCACAGATACGCAGTATTTT.

By share, this clone counts as medium-sized. CDR3 sequence (DNA): TGTGCCAGCAGCTCCGGACAGGGTGGCTACACCTTC. It codes for CASSSGQGGYTF. This sequence joins TRBV7-9 and TRBJ1-2, with 8 bases fitting TRBD1. CDR1 SEHNR and CDR2 FQNEAQ come from the germline V gene (reference sequence). The junction had 2 bases not matched to a gene; V was cut back by 4 bases and J by 7 bases. This CDR3 is built from 12 residues.

The chain recombines TRBV9 with TRBJ2-3; D is uncertain. The CDR3 extends over 17 amino acids. CDR1 is SGDLS and CDR2 is YYNGEE in the germline V gene. Trimming removed 0 bases from V and 0 bases from J, with 14 bases in between. The CDR3 loop reads CASSVGGYGYSTDTQYF. The CDR3 coding sequence is TGTGCCAGCAGCGTAGGAGGCTACGGGTACAGCACAGATACGCAGTATTTT.

The chain carries TRBV15 and TRBJ2-3; 8 nucleotides agree with TRBD2. The CDR3 length is 15 residues. Germline CDR1 is LNHNV and CDR2 is YYDKDF (reference sequence). The junction had 6 bases not matched to a gene; V was cut back by 6 bases and J by 1 base. The CDR3 here is CATRPSAGGTDTQYF. The CDR3, as DNA: TGTGCCACCAGACCTTCAGCGGGGGGCACAGATACGCAGTATTTT.

This chain links TRBV29-1 with TRBJ2-7, with TRBD1 identical over 8 bases. V gave up 6 bases and J gave up 8 bases; unmatched junction bases: 15. There are 14 residues in the CDR3. Germline V CDR1 and CDR2: SQVTM, ANQGSEA. The CDR3 here is CSVVRDRQSGKQYF. The CDR3 DNA reads TGCAGCGTCGTCCGGGACAGGCAATCCGGGAAGCAGTACTTC.

A note on this clone: Germline is not matched at one junction end, which may reflect a read error. The sample holds other DNA sequences that translate to the same CDR3. The chain recombines TRBV5-1 with TRBJ1-2; 9 bases agree with TRBD1. From germline, CDR1 is SGHRS and CDR2 YFSETQ. This CDR3 is built from 15 residues. CDR3 sequence reads: CASSFGTGREYGYTF. CDR3 nucleotide sequence: TGTGCCAGCAGCTTCGGGACAGGGCGCGAGTATGGCTACACCTTC. Variable domain in full (rest from reference TRBV5-1 and TRBJ1-2): KAGVTQTPRYLIKTRGQQVTLSCSPISGHRSVSWYQQTPGQGLQFLFEYFSETQRNKGNFPGRFSGRQFSNSRSEMNVSTLELGDSALYLCASSFGTGREYGYTFGSGTRLTVV.

A remark on this clone: One end of the junction varies from germline; a read error may be responsible. Other nucleotide sequences from this sample produce the same CDR3. V usage is TRBV18 and J usage is TRBJ2-7; tentative D call: TRBD2 (5 bases). CDR1 is KGHSH, CDR2 LQKENI, per germline. The CDR3 length is 14 residues. The CDR3 loop is CASSLGVGSYEQYF. The CDR3 DNA is TGCGCCAGCTCACTCGGGGTTGGCTCCTACGAGCAGTACTTC.

Within the sample, this clone is medium-sized. The rearrangement links TRBV6-1 to TRBJ2-3; TRBD2 matches 9 bases. The germline CDR1 and CDR2 sequences are MNHNS and SASEGT. The V and J ends lost 0 bases and 3 bases, in that order; junction bases with no gene match: 7. CDR3 length: 17 residues. CDR3: CASSEARAGGPTDTQYF. DNA of the CDR3: TGTGCCAGCAGTGAAGCACGGGCGGGAGGGCCGACAGATACGCAGTATTTT.

The V gene is TRBV11-3, the J gene TRBJ2-7, with 10 bases lining up with TRBD2. Germline lookup yields CDR1 SGHNT and CDR2 YENEEA. V shed 0 bases, J shed 2 bases, and the junction held 10 bases outside the gene matches. The CDR3 runs 18 residues. The CDR3 DNA reads TGTGCCAGCAGCTTAGAACGGCTAGCGGGAGTTAAACCCTACGAGCAGTACTTC. Its translation: CASSLERLAGVKPYEQYF.

The V call is TRBV28, the J call TRBJ1-1; possible D gene TRBD1, 6 bases. Germline CDR1 is MDHEN and CDR2 is SYDVKM. V lost 11 bases and J lost 1, with 14 bases in between. The CDR3 sequence is 13 residues long. Here the CDR3 DNA reads TGTGCCTCTGAGGGGGGGCGGAACACTGAAGCTTTCTTT. Its protein product is CASEGGRNTEAFF.

This chain connects TRBV19 to TRBJ2-5; D is undetermined. The germline CDR1 and CDR2 sequences are LNHDA and SQIVND (reference sequence). The CDR3 loop spans 13 amino acids. The V gene lost 2 bases and the J gene lost 5 bases, with 9 bases spanning the gap. In nucleotides, the CDR3 is TGTGCCAGTAGTATAAGCTTGTCGGAGACCCAGTACTTC. Its protein is CASSISLSETQYF.

The CDR3: CASSLGVAGVSEQFF. CDR3 bases: TGCGCCAGCAGCCTCGGGGTAGCGGGGGTTTCTGAGCAGTTCTTC. The chain recombines TRBV5-1 with TRBJ2-1; 9 positions agree with TRBD2. The CDR3 runs to 15 residues. With V trimmed by 4 bases and J by 9 bases, 11 bases remained unmatched. Germline CDR1 reads SGHRS; CDR2 reads YFSETQ.

The chain has TRBV7-2 and TRBJ1-1, with TRBD1 as a possible D gene (5 bases). The germline V and J ends were trimmed by 2 bases and 3 bases, with 13 bases remaining between them. Looked up from germline, CDR1 is SGHTA and CDR2 is FQGNSA. CDR3 size: 15 residues. The CDR3 spells CASSLSQGRDTEAFF. The CDR3 bases are TGTGCCAGCAGCTTATCCCAGGGAAGGGACACTGAAGCTTTCTTT.

The J gene is TRBJ1-2, the V gene TRBV28; D is undetermined. CDR1 and CDR2 from the germline V gene are MDHEN and SYDVKM. The CDR3 has 20 residues. V dropped 3 bases and J dropped 2 bases, with 28 bases sitting between them. The CDR3 DNA sequence: TGTGCCAGCAGTTTCTTTGTCCTTTTAAAATCAATAACCTCCAACTATGGCTACACCTTC. Amino acids: CASSFFVLLKSITSNYGYTF.

This clone was detected a few times. This sequence joins TRBV6-5 and TRBJ1-2; TRBD1 agrees at 7 bases. Germline CDR1 reads MNHEY; CDR2 reads SVGAGI. The J segment lost 8 bases and the V segment lost 6 bases, leaving 9 bases of the junction unmatched. There are 13 residues in the CDR3. The CDR3 here is CASSRRQGGGYTF. CDR3 coding DNA: TGTGCCAGCAGCCGAAGACAGGGAGGAGGCTACACCTTC.

The chain recombines TRBV5-1 with TRBJ2-5; tentatively, D is TRBD2 (6 bases). The CDR3 spans 17 residues. In germline, CDR1 is SGHRS, CDR2 YFSETQ. V was pared by 0 bases and J by 0 bases, with 15 bases between. The DNA of the CDR3 is TGCGCCAGCAGCTTGGCCCCCTCTGGACTAAACCAAGAGACCCAGTACTTC. Translating gives CASSLAPSGLNQETQYF.